Detailed here is one T cell receptor beta chain. Its target antigen remains unknown. No base quality information exists; no much larger clone differs at one position. Deletion took 5 bases off V and 8 bases off J, with a span of 15 bases between the germline ends. The germline V gene encodes CDR1 SGHVS and CDR2 FQNEAQ. Including the terminal cysteine and phenylalanine, the CDR3 comprises 13 residues. Only the CDR3 DNA is retained, 39 bases long and in frame from the first base. This sample was included in a study of blood T cell repertoires in COVID-19 (dated by TCRdb to between 2020 and 2021). General notes on the study: The collaborator samples originated in the United States, Italy and Spain and spanned the acute and convalescent phases of COVID-19. The material from the prospective study consisted of cDNA or gDNA derived from T cells, B-cell-depleted T cells, or PBMCs. The dataset comprised deeply sampled blood TCRbeta repertoires from subjects exposed to, actively infected with, or recovered from COVID-19. A freely available public database, intended as a resource for researchers studying the immune response to SARS-CoV-2, is where the repertoires were released. The samples were drawn from two sources: the first 160 participants of the ongoing ImmuneRACE study, and approximately 1,300 subjects contributed by 6 global collaborators. Sample metadata almost always included a de-identified subject ID, COVID-19 status, age in years and sex. HLA class I and class II types, where available, came from metadata supplied by the sample provider rather than from assay-based typing.

Collaborating institutions collected whole blood in K2EDTA tubes following their own protocols. Collaborator samples were shipped for TCRbeta analysis as frozen whole blood, isolated PBMCs, or DNA extracted from either sample type. Findings and caveats that apply to the study as a whole: How much clinical and demographic metadata was included differed by source and by participant, and the metadata was provided uncurated.

TCRbeta CDR3 regions were amplified from genomic DNA using the immunoSEQ Assay, a bias-controlled multiplex PCR. Regarding the original processing steps: Nucleated cell counts per sample were estimated from amplification of reference gene primers within the assay. To quantify the absolute abundance of each unique TCRbeta CDR3 rearrangement, sequence reads were collapsed and filtered. For each sample, productive Simpson clonality was calculated as the square root of Simpson's diversity index across productive rearrangements. The table was pulled from immuneACCESS by TCRdb, which kept in-frame rearrangements only. Such tables lose some clones; where checked, under half of the loss comes from unresolved V genes, and the rest has no known cause. V and J calls and clone size are given by that table; D and trimming were obtained from the DNA. A total of fewer than 200,000 clones appear in this sample, 70% to 90% of them only once. Roughly 5.5% of the sample lies in the top ten.

The specimen was peripheral blood. The V and J segments used are TRBV7-8 and TRBJ1-2; no D gene is confidently identified. The TCR was taken from a man in his forties with active or convalescent COVID-19. The nucleotides read TGTGCCAGCAGCGCAGCGATCCAGTCCGGCTACACCTTC. The translation is CASSAAIQSGYTF.